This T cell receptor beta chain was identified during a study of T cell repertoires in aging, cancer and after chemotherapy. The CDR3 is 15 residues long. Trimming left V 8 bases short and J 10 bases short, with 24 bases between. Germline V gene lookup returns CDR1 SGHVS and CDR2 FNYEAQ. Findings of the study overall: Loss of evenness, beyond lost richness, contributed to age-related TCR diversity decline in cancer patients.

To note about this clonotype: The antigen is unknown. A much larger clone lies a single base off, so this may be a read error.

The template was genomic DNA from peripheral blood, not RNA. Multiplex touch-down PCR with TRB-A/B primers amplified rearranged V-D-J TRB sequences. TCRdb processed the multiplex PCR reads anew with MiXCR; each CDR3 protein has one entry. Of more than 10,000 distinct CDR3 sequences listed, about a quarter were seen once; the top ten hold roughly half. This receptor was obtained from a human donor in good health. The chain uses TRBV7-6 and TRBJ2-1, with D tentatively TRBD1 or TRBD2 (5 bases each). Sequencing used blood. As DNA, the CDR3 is TGTGCCAGCCCTCACGGCCTCGGTGGGACCTACGAGCAGTTCTTC. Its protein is CASPHGLGGTYEQFF. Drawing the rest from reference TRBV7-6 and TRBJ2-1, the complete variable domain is GAGVSQSPRYKVTKRGQDVALRCDPISGHVSLYWYRQALGQGPEFLTYFNYEAQQDKSGLPNDRFSAERPEGSISTLTIQRTEQRDSAMYRCASPHGLGGTYEQFFGPGTRLTVL.